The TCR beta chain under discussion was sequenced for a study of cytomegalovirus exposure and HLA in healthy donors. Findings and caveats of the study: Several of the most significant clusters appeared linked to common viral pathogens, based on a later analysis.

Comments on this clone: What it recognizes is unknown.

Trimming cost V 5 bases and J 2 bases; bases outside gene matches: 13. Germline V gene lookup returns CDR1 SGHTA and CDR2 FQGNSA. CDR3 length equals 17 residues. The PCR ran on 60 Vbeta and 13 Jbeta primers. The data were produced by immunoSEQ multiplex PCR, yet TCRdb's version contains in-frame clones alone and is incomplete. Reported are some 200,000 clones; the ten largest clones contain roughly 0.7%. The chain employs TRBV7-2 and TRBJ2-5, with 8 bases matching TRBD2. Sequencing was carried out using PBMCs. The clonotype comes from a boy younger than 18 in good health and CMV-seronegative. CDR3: CASSLIRSGTRQETQYF. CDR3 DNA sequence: TGTGCCAGCAGCCTTATTCGTTCCGGGACTAGGCAAGAGACCCAGTACTTC. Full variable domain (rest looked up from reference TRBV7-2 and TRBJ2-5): GAGVSQSPSNKVTEKGKDVELRCDPISGHTALYWYRQSLGQGLEFLIYFQGNSAPDKSGLPSDRFSAERTGGSVSTLTIQRTQQEDSAVYLCASSLIRSGTRQETQYFGPGTRLLVL.